This TCR beta chain was sequenced during a study of T-cell memory formation after mild COVID-19. This CDR3 contains 15 residues. V was pared by 5 bases and J by 6 bases, with 19 bases between. TCRdb reprocessed the 5' RACE reads with MiXCR, giving one entry per CDR3 protein. The sample gives about 200,000 distinct CDR3 sequences, about 16% of which show up once; 2.4% is in the top ten. The chain has TRBV12-3 or TRBV12-4 and TRBJ1-1, with a weak D call TRBD1 (6 bases). This clonotype was sampled from an adult woman who had mild COVID-19 (a few samples of this study predate the infection). Cell type and time point are not known. Sequences were obtained from PBMCs or a T cell subset sorted from them (not recorded which). CDR3 amino acids: CASSPRDKVGPEAFF. The CDR3 DNA reads TGTGCCAGCAGTCCGAGGGACAAAGTCGGCCCTGAAGCTTTCTTT.